These 10 T cell receptor beta chains came from one sample sequenced in a study of OX40 agonist ivuxolimab in advanced cancers. Measured with immunoSEQ multiplex PCR; TCRdb has only the in-frame clones, and not every one. The sample includes approximately 58,000 clones, around nine tenths of them seen just once. The sequencing used CD4+ or CD8+ T cells sorted from blood, collected in a trial of the OX40 agonist ivuxolimab. These receptors all come from an adult with an advanced solid tumor such as melanoma, head and neck, liver or kidney cancer.

The rearrangement links TRBV29-1 to TRBJ2-7, with TRBD1 as a possible D gene (5 bases). The CDR3 covers 14 residues. V lost 3 bases and J lost 3, with 15 bases in between. Germline loops: CDR1 SQVTM, CDR2 ANQGSEA. DNA of the CDR3: TGCAGCGTTGAGGAAGGCCAGGGCATCTACGAGCAGTACTTC. This sequence encodes CSVEEGQGIYEQYF.

The chain uses TRBV7-3 and TRBJ2-2; D is ambiguous. Germline V gene sequence: CDR1 SGHTA, CDR2 FQGTGA. The CDR3 has 13 amino acids. The V gene lost 6 bases and the J gene lost 2 bases, with 7 bases spanning the gap. In nucleotides, the CDR3 is TGTGCCAGCAGTTCTATAAACACCGGGGAGCTGTTTTTT. It yields the protein CASSSINTGELFF.

The chain is built from TRBV27 and TRBJ2-7; perhaps TRBD2 as D (6 bases). Per the germline V gene, CDR1 is MNHEY and CDR2 is SMNVEV (reference sequence). The V end was cut by 6 bases, the J end by 3 bases, with 12 bases between. CDR3 length: 13 residues. CDR3 sequence: CASRRDFNYEQYF. For the CDR3, the DNA is TGTGCCAGCAGACGGGACTTCAACTACGAGCAGTACTTC.

The chain joins TRBV6-1 to TRBJ1-1; TRBD1 matches 7 bases. CDR1 is MNHNS and CDR2 is SASEGT in the germline V gene. Germline trimming cut 10 bases from V and 2 bases from J; bases unmatched to any gene: 7. The CDR3 length is 13 residues. The CDR3 nucleotides are TGTGCCACTAAAACAGGGGACAACACTGAAGCTTTCTTT. This sequence encodes CATKTGDNTEAFF.

The V gene is TRBV4-3, the J gene TRBJ2-5, with TRBD2 matching over 16 bases. The CDR3 consists of 17 residues. CDR1 and CDR2 from the germline V gene are LGHNA and YSLEER. Trimming took 3 bases from V and 3 from J; bases not matched to a gene: 4. Written as DNA, the CDR3 is TGCGCCAGCAGCCAGGGACTAGCGGGAGGGTACGAAGAGACCCAGTACTTC. It yields the protein CASSQGLAGGYEETQYF.

The chain links TRBV15 to TRBJ2-7; 8 bases agree with TRBD1. The CDR3 consists of 16 residues. Losses at the gene ends were 4 bases for V and 4 bases for J; bases not matched to a gene: 12. The V gene's germline CDR1 is LNHNV and CDR2 YYDKDF (reference sequence). As DNA, the CDR3 is TGTGCCACCAGCACCGATAGACAGGGGCGCGCGTACGAGCAGTACTTC. Translating it yields CATSTDRQGRAYEQYF.

The V call is TRBV23-1, the J call TRBJ2-7; D may correspond to TRBD1 or TRBD2 (6 bases each). TRBV23-1 is designated an ORF whose function remains uncertain. The CDR3 sequence is 15 residues long. The V end was cut by 4 bases, the J end by 1 base, with 14 bases between. This CDR3 is CASSPWGRESYEQYF. The CDR3 DNA follows: TGCGCCAGCAGTCCTTGGGGGCGGGAATCCTACGAGCAGTACTTC.

The chain joins TRBV5-1 to TRBJ2-1; TRBD2 matches 9 bases. Germline lookup yields CDR1 SGHRS and CDR2 YFSETQ. The junction had 17 bases not matched to a gene; V was cut back by 4 bases and J by 9 bases. The CDR3 length is 17 residues. The CDR3 here is CASSLRSSLAGRVEQFF. The CDR3 region has the DNA TGCGCCAGCAGCCTACGGTCGTCCCTAGCGGGAAGGGTTGAGCAGTTCTTC.

This chain joins TRBV5-4 and TRBJ1-4, with no clear D. The CDR3 runs to 16 residues. V was trimmed by 4 bases and J by 5 bases, leaving 18 bases between them. The V gene's germline CDR1 is SGHNT and CDR2 YYREEE (reference sequence). The CDR3 bases are TGTGCCAGCAGCAGAGGTTCAGACGTAAGAAATGAAAAACTGTTTTTT. It encodes CASSRGSDVRNEKLFF.

The rearrangement joins TRBV29-1 to TRBJ2-5; 12 nucleotides align to TRBD1. With V trimmed by 6 bases and J by 3 bases, 5 bases remained unmatched. CDR1 is SQVTM and CDR2 is ANQGSEA in the germline V gene. This CDR3 region has 14 residues. For the CDR3, the DNA is TGCAGCGTAAGGGACAGGGGGCGTGAAGAGACCCAGTACTTC. This gives the protein CSVRDRGREETQYF.